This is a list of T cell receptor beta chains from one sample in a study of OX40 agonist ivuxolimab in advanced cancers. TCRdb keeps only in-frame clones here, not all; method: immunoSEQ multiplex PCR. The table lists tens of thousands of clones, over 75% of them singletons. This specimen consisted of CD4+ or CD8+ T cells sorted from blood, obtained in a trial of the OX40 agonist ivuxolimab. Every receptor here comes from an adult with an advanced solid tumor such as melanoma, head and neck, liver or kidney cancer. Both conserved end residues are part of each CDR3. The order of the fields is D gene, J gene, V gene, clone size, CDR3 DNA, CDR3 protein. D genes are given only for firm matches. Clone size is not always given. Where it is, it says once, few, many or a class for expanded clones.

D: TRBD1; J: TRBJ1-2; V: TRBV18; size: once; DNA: TGTGCCAGCTCACCCACAGGGGGAAATAACTATGGCTACACCTTC; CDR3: CASSPTGGNNYGYTF
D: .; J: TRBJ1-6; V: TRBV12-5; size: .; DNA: TGTGCTAGTGGTTTTATCACAGCCAATAATTCACCCCTCCACTTT; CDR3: CASGFITANNSPLHF
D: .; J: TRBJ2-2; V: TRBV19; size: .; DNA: TGTGCCAGTCGCCCGGGCTCGAACACCGGGGAGCTGTTTTTT; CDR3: CASRPGSNTGELFF
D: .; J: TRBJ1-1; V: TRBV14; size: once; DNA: TGTGCCAGCAGCCAAGTAGAGCCCCTTACGGACACTGAAGCTTTCTTT; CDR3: CASSQVEPLTDTEAFF
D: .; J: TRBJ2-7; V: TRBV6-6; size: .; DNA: TGTGCCAGCAGTTACTCCCGCTACGAGCAGTACTTC; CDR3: CASSYSRYEQYF
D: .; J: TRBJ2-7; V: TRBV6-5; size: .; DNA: TGTGCCAGCAGTTACCGGGTAGCAAACTACGAGCAGTACTTC; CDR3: CASSYRVANYEQYF
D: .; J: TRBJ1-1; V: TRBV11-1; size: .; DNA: TGTGCCAGCAGCTTAGCTACGGCGGGGACTGAAGCTTTCTTT; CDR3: CASSLATAGTEAFF
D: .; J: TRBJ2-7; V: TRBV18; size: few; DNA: TGTGCCAGCTCACCACGTGCACCTCAGGTGGGCCACGAGCAGTACTTC; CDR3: CASSPRAPQVGHEQYF
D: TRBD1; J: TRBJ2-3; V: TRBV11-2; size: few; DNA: TGTGCCAGCAGCTTACAGGGGGCCTTCACAGATACGCAGTATTTT; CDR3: CASSLQGAFTDTQYF
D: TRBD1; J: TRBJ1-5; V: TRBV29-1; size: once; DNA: TGCAGCGTTGGGGACAGGGCTAATCAGCCCCAGCATTTT; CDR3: CSVGDRANQPQHF
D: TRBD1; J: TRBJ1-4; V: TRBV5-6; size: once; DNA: TGTGCCAGCAGCTTGGGGGACAGGGTGACTAATGAAAAACTGTTTTTT; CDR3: CASSLGDRVTNEKLFF
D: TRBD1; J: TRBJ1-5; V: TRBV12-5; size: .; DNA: TGTGCTAGTGGTCCTCCAGGGACAGGGAGGCTATATAGCAATCAGCCCCAGCATTTT; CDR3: CASGPPGTGRLYSNQPQHF
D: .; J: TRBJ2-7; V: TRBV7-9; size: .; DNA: TGTGCCAGCAGCCCCCTCGTGGGAGACCCCTACGAGCAGTACTTC; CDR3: CASSPLVGDPYEQYF
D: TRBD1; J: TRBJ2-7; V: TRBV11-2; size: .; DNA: TGTGCCAGCAGGGAACCCGGGACAGGGGCCTACGAGCAGTACTTC; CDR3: CASREPGTGAYEQYF
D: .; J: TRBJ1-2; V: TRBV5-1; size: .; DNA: TGCGCCAGCAGCTTATCCCCACAGCTAGCTAACTATGGCTACACCTTC; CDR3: CASSLSPQLANYGYTF
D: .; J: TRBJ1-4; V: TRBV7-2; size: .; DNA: TGTGCCAGCAGCAAGCACGGGGTGGGTGAAAAACTGTTTTTT; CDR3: CASSKHGVGEKLFF
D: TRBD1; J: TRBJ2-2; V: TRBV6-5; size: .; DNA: TGTGCCAGCTTTGGGACAGGGGCGAACACCGGGGAGCTGTTTTTT; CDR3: CASFGTGANTGELFF
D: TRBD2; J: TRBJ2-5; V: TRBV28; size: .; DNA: TGTGCCAGCAGTATAGCGGGGGGAGAGACCCAGTACTTC; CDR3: CASSIAGGETQYF
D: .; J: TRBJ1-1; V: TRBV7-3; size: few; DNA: TGTGCCAGCAGCTCAGACAGTAACACTGAAGCTTTCTTT; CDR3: CASSSDSNTEAFF
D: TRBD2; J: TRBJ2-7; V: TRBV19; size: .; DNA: TGTGCCAGTAGTATTAGCGGGAGGGCTACCTCCTACGAGCAGTACTTC; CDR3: CASSISGRATSYEQYF
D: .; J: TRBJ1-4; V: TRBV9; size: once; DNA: TGTGCCAGCAGCGTAGATGAAGGGAATGAAAAACTGTTTTTT; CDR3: CASSVDEGNEKLFF
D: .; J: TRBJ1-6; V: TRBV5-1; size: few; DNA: TGCGCCAGCAGTTTTGGAGGTAGTCAGAATTCACCCCTCCACTTT; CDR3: CASSFGGSQNSPLHF
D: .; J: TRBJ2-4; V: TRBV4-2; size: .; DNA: TGTGCCAGCAGCCAAGAAGTGAGCGACCCGAGGGACATTCAGTACTTC; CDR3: CASSQEVSDPRDIQYF
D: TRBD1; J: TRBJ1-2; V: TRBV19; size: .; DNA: TGTGCCAGTAAGACGGACAGGGGGCTTGGCTACACCTTC; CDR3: CASKTDRGLGYTF
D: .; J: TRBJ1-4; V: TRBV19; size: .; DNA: TGTGCCAGTAGTTGGGGCAGCGCAACTAATGAAAAACTGTTTTTT; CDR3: CASSWGSATNEKLFF
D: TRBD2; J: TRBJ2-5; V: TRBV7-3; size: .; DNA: TGTGCCAGCAGCGCCGAACCCGGGACTACTAGGGAGACCCAGTACTTC; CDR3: CASSAEPGTTRETQYF
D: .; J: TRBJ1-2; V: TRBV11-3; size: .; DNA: TGTGCCAGCAGCTTAGATACGAGAGGCTACACCTTC; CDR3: CASSLDTRGYTF
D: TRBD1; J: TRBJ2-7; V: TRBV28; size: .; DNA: TGTGCCAGCAGTTTACCGGGACAGGGGTACGAGCAGTACTTC; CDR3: CASSLPGQGYEQYF
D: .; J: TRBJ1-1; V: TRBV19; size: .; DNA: TGTGCCAGTAGTAAACGGGGGATGACTGAAGCTTTCTTT; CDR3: CASSKRGMTEAFF
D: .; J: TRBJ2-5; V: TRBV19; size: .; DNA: TGTGCCAGTAGTATACTGGGGGGCCGGGAGACCCAGTACTTC; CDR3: CASSILGGRETQYF
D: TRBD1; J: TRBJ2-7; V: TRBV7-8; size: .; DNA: TGTGCCAGCAGCTCCCGACAGGGTCAAGAGCAGTACTTC; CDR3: CASSSRQGQEQYF
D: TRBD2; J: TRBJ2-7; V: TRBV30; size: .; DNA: TGTGCCTGGAGCCCACTAGCGGGAGTTTACGAGCAGTACTTC; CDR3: CAWSPLAGVYEQYF
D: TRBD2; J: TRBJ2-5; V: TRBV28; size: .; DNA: TGTGCCAGCAGTTTGCTCGGGAGGGTGGAGACCCAGTACTTC; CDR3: CASSLLGRVETQYF
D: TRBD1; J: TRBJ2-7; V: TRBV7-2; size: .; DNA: TGTGCCAGCAGCTTAGATGCGGACAGGGAATTTGAGCAGTACTTC; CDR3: CASSLDADREFEQYF
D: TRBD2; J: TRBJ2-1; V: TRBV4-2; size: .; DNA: TGTGCCACTCGGGGGGGTAGCTCCTACAATGAGCAGTTCTTC; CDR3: CATRGGSSYNEQFF
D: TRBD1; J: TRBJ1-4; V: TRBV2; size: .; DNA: TGTGCCAGCCTTGACAGGGCGGGTGAAAAACTGTTTTTT; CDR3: CASLDRAGEKLFF
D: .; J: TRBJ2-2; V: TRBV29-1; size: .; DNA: TGCAGCGTTGAAGATCGGCCACAGGGTTCCGCGAACACCGGGGAGCTGTTTTTT; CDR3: CSVEDRPQGSANTGELFF
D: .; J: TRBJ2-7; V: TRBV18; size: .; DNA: TGTGCCAGCTCACCACCAATCCAGCTACTTACCTACGAGCAGTACTTC; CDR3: CASSPPIQLLTYEQYF
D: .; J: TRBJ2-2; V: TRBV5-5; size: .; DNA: TGTGCCAGCAGTTCTGAGAGGTCCGCCACCGGGGAGCTGTTTTTT; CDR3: CASSSERSATGELFF
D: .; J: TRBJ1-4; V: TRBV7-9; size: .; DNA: TGTGCCAGCAGCCCCCGGACAGATCTCACCGGAAAACTGTTTTTT; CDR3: CASSPRTDLTGKLFF
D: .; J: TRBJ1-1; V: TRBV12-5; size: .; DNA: TGTGCTAGTGGCCCACCGAGAAGTCCTTTCTTT; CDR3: CASGPPRSPFF
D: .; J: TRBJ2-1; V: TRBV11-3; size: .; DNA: TGTGCCAGCAGCTTAGGGGGGCCTATGCCCACCTACAATGAGCAGTTCTTC; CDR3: CASSLGGPMPTYNEQFF
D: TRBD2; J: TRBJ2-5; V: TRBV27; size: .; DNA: TGTGCCAGCAGTTCGCCGACTAGCGGGGGTTTGGGGGAGACCCAGTACTTC; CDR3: CASSSPTSGGLGETQYF
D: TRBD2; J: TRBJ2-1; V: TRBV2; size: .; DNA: TGTGCCAGCAGTGTAGGGACTAGCTACAATGAGCAGTTCTTC; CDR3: CASSVGTSYNEQFF
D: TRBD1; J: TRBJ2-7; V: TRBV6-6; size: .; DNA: TGTGCCAGCAGTTTGTCCCCGGGACAGCTTTCCGAGCAGTACTTC; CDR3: CASSLSPGQLSEQYF
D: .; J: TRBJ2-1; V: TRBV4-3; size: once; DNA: TGCGCCAGCAGCCAAGAGTATGCGGTCGTATTAGCGGCCCGAGGTCGTTACAATGAGCAGTTCTTC; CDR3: CASSQEYAVVLAARGRYNEQFF
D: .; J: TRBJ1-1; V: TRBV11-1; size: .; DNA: TGTGCCAGCAGCCCTACGGGGGGTAGAGGGAGAAAGGGCACTGAAGCTTTCTTT; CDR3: CASSPTGGRGRKGTEAFF
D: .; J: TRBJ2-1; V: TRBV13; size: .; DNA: TGTGCCAGCAGCCCCGCGGGCATCAATGAGCAGTTCTTC; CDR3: CASSPAGINEQFF
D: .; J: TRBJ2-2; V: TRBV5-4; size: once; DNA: TGCGCCAGCAGCCAAGATCAGGCAGGGGCCCGGGCCGGGGAGCTGTTTTTT; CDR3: CASSQDQAGARAGELFF